This T cell receptor beta chain was captured in a study of beta chain features in type 1 diabetes. Expressed TCRB transcripts were sequenced because the entire RNA isolate underwent reverse transcription. Some clones are missing from TCRdb's copy, which holds only in-frame ones; the method was immunoSEQ multiplex PCR. Of 45,000 to 60,000 clones in the sample, 55% to 80% were seen once. Germline-derived CDR1 and CDR2 are LGHNA and YNFKEQ. CDR3 length equals 14 residues. The V and J ends lost 1 base and 8 bases respectively, with 11 bases between them. Points from the study as a whole: Shorter TCRB CDR3s, moderately but significantly so, were found in Type 1 diabetes patients in all four CD4+ subsets.

As concerns this clone: Its matching antigen is unknown.

The chain joins TRBV4-2 to TRBJ2-2, with D uncertain. The receptor was derived from a woman in her 30s with type 1 diabetes. Sequencing was done on a sample of stem cell memory CD4+ T cells from blood. CDR3: CASSQGMVGGELFF. CDR3 DNA: TGTGCCAGCAGCCAAGGCATGGTCGGTGGGGAGCTGTTTTTT.